This TCR beta chain was captured by sequencing in a study of blood T cell repertoires in COVID-19. Whole-study context: Sources were T cells, B-cell-depleted T cells, or PBMCs; the material itself was cDNA or gDNA.

The authors' processing: It was from reference gene primer amplification that nucleated cell counts were estimated. Method: immunoSEQ multiplex PCR; TCRdb's copy keeps in-frame clones and lacks some. The V and J calls and the clone size are those of that table, but D and trimming were determined from the DNA. The table records about 240,000 clones, under 85% of them present only once. Germline assignment: CDR1 SNHLY and CDR2 FYNNEI. The ends lost 5 bases at V and 8 bases at J; junction bases unmatched: 9. The CDR3 runs 14 residues. Sequenced input: peripheral blood. V usage is TRBV2 and J usage is TRBJ1-2, with 9 bases that match TRBD1. This TCR derives from a man younger than 40 who had recovered from COVID-19. CDR3 coding DNA: TGTGCCAGCAGTTCAGAGACAGGGGGTAGGGGCTACACCTTC. Amino acids: CASSSETGGRGYTF.